This record looks at one T cell receptor (beta chain) sequence and its context. Its specificity is not known. Within Nashville, Tennessee resided all donors, each a Caucasian adult. The CDR3 runs to 16 residues. Germline values: CDR1 SGHNT, CDR2 YYREEE (reference sequence). V was cut by 1 base and J by 7 bases, with 15 bases left in between. These data are taken from a study of shared clonotypes between healthy human individuals. About the study: CD4 naive and CD4 memory each took three plates per donor, while CD8 naive took two and CD8 memory one. Study-level results: In a few donors, approximately 5% of naive CD4 clonotypes appeared in common. Although depth was large, rarefaction showed that sequencing of the sorted subsets was incomplete.

The table came from immunoSEQ multiplex PCR; TCRdb's copy has only in-frame clones and leaves some out. In the table there are some 2,000,000 clones, 85% to 95% of which are singletons. Sequencing was performed on naive CD4+ T cells sorted from blood. The subset denotes: CD45RA+ positively selected. The receptor was isolated from a young man in good health. The chain recombines TRBV5-4 with TRBJ1-6; TRBD1 is a possible D gene (6 bases). The CDR3 region is CASSLRGQSLNSPLHF. The CDR3 region has the DNA TGTGCCAGCAGCTTGCGAGGACAGAGCTTAAATTCACCCCTCCACTTT.